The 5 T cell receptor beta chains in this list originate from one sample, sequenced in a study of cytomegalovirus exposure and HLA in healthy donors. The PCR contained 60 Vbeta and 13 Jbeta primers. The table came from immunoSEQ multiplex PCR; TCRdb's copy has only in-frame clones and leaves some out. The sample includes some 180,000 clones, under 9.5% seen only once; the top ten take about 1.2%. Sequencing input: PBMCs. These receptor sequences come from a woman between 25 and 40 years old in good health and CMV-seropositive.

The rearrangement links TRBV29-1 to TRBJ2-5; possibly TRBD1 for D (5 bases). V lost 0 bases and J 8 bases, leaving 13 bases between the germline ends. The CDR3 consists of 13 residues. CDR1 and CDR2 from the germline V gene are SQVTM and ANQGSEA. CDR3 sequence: CSVEDQGRATQYF. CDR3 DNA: TGCAGCGTTGAAGATCAGGGCAGGGCTACCCAGTACTTC.

This chain's CDR3 is CAIRDSSGANVLTF. As DNA, the CDR3 is TGTGCCATCAGGGACAGCTCTGGGGCCAACGTCCTGACTTTC. The V call is TRBV10-3, the J call TRBJ2-6; tentatively, D is TRBD1 (6 bases). The CDR3 loop spans 14 amino acids. In germline, CDR1 is ENHRY, CDR2 SYGVKD. Trimming took off 6 bases at V and 0 bases at J, with 6 bases between the two ends.

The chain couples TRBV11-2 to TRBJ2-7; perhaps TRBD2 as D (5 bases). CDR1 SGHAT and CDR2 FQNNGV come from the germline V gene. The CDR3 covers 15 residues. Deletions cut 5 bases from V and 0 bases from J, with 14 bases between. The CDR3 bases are TGTGCCAGCAGCCGTACTAGGTCAACCTCCTACGAGCAGTACTTC. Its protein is CASSRTRSTSYEQYF.

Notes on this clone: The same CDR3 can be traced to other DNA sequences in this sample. For the CDR3, the DNA is TGCAGTGCTAGACAGGGTAATGGCTACACCTTC. Encoded protein: CSARQGNGYTF. The V and J genes are TRBV20-1 and TRBJ1-2; perhaps TRBD1 as D (5 bases). V was cut by 2 bases and J by 6 bases, with 7 bases left in between. This CDR3 contains 11 residues. Germline V CDR1 and CDR2: DFQATT, SNEGSKA (reference sequence).

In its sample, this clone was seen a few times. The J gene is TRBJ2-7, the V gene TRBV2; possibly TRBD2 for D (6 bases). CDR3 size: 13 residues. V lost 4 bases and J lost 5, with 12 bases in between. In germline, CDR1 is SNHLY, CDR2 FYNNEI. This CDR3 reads CASSAREVHEQYF. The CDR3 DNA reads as TGTGCCAGCAGTGCCAGGGAGGTCCACGAGCAGTACTTC. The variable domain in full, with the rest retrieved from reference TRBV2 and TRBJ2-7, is EPEVTQTPSHQVTQMGQEVILRCVPISNHLYFYWYRQILGQKVEFLVSFYNNEISEKSEIFDDQFSVERPDGSNFTLKIRSTKLEDSAMYFCASSAREVHEQYFGPGTRLTVT.